These 2 T cell receptor beta chains were sequenced from one sample in a study of shared clonotypes between healthy human individuals. Generated by immunoSEQ multiplex PCR, the TCRdb table keeps only in-frame clones and is missing some. The sample yields millions of clones, approximately 95% seen once. The sequenced sample was naive CD4+ T cells from PBMCs. Subset: CD45RA+ positively selected. These receptors all come from a man younger than 35 in good health. Some clones in this sample may be carry-over from other donors' samples.

This chain uses TRBV7-8 with TRBJ2-6; D not certain. Germline V gene data show CDR1 as SGHVS and CDR2 as FQNEAQ. The CDR3 has 15 amino acids. Trimming removed 1 base from V and 5 bases from J, with 9 bases in between. In nucleotides, the CDR3 is TGTGCCAGCAGCTTAGTGACCGGGTGGGCCAACGTCCTGACTTTC. This sequence encodes CASSLVTGWANVLTF.

The chain employs TRBV7-9 and TRBJ2-5; 11 bases are shared with TRBD2. V shed 6 bases, J shed 5 bases, and the junction held 8 bases outside the gene matches. The CDR3 sequence is 15 residues long. The germline V gene encodes CDR1 SEHNR and CDR2 FQNEAQ (reference sequence). CDR3 sequence reads: CASSPTSGSGETQYF. CDR3 in DNA: TGTGCCAGCAGTCCCACTAGCGGGAGTGGGGAGACCCAGTACTTC.